The rows below give T cell receptor beta chains drawn from one sample of a study of CD8+CD57+ T cells in acquired aplastic anemia. Each CDR3 protein gets one entry after TCRdb re-called the reads with MiXCR. This sample yields around 200,000 distinct CDR3 sequences, of which around 48% are seen a single time; about 1.8% belongs to the top ten. Input material: sorted CD4+, CD8+, or CD8+CD57+ T cells (not recorded which) from PBMCs. The receptor source for this set is a human donor with aplastic anemia. Each CDR3 is given with its conserved first and last residue. Each record gives: CDR3 DNA, CDR3 protein, D gene, J gene, clone size, V gene. A D gene is named only where the DNA matches it firmly. Expanded clones are given a class, and other clones once, few, many or no size at all.

CDR3nt: TGTGCCAGCAGCTTAGTAAAAGGATACGTAAACACCATATATTTT
CDR3aa: CASSLVKGYVNTIYF
d_gene: NA
j_gene: TRBJ1-3
abundance: NA
v_gene: TRBV11-2

CDR3nt: TGCAGTGCTATAAGCCTCAGGGTAATTGACGAGACCCGGTACTTC
CDR3aa: CSAISLRVIDETRYF
d_gene: NA
j_gene: TRBJ2-5
abundance: NA
v_gene: TRBV20-1

CDR3nt: TGTGCCATCAGTGTTGGACTCCTGAACACTGAAGCTTTCTTT
CDR3aa: CAISVGLLNTEAFF
d_gene: NA
j_gene: TRBJ1-1
abundance: few
v_gene: TRBV10-3

CDR3nt: TGTGCCAGCAGTCAGTGGACAGACGGGGATGAGCAGTTCTTC
CDR3aa: CASSQWTDGDEQFF
d_gene: NA
j_gene: TRBJ2-1
abundance: many
v_gene: TRBV6-4

CDR3nt: TGTGCCAGTAGTGCCACCGGGACAAAGGCCTACGAGCAGTACTTC
CDR3aa: CASSATGTKAYEQYF
d_gene: NA
j_gene: TRBJ2-7
abundance: once
v_gene: TRBV19

CDR3nt: TGCAGTGCTAGGGGGGGACAGGCGGTCTATGGCTACACCTTC
CDR3aa: CSARGGQAVYGYTF
d_gene: TRBD1
j_gene: TRBJ1-2
abundance: NA
v_gene: TRBV20-1

CDR3nt: TGTGCCAGCAGCTCGGGAATGGGCTACACCTTC
CDR3aa: CASSSGMGYTF
d_gene: NA
j_gene: TRBJ1-2
abundance: many
v_gene: TRBV7-2

CDR3nt: TGTGCCAGCAGTTATGGACAGTTAAATCAGCAGTTCTTC
CDR3aa: CASSYGQLNQQFF
d_gene: NA
j_gene: TRBJ2-1
abundance: NA
v_gene: TRBV2

CDR3nt: TGTGCCAGCAGCCTGGGGACCGGGACTAGCGGGAGAACAGATACGCAGTATTTT
CDR3aa: CASSLGTGTSGRTDTQYF
d_gene: TRBD2
j_gene: TRBJ2-3
abundance: NA
v_gene: TRBV11-1

CDR3nt: TGTGCCAGCAGCGTAGAGTTGGGGGACGAGCAGTACTTC
CDR3aa: CASSVELGDEQYF
d_gene: NA
j_gene: TRBJ2-7
abundance: many
v_gene: TRBV9

CDR3nt: TGTGCCAGCAGCTTGGGTTCGGGGACCCGTGGGGATACGCAGTATTTT
CDR3aa: CASSLGSGTRGDTQYF
d_gene: NA
j_gene: TRBJ2-3
abundance: NA
v_gene: TRBV5-6

CDR3nt: TGCGCCAGCAGCCAAACCCAGGGTGAAAAACTGTTTTTT
CDR3aa: CASSQTQGEKLFF
d_gene: NA
j_gene: TRBJ1-4
abundance: many
v_gene: TRBV4-1

CDR3nt: TGCAGTGCCCTAGTGAGGGAAGAGCAGTTCTTC
CDR3aa: CSALVREEQFF
d_gene: NA
j_gene: TRBJ2-1
abundance: NA
v_gene: TRBV20-1

CDR3nt: TGTGCCACCAGTGACGCCGGGACCCGCCACGAGCAGTACTTC
CDR3aa: CATSDAGTRHEQYF
d_gene: NA
j_gene: TRBJ2-7
abundance: NA
v_gene: TRBV24-1

CDR3nt: TGTGCCAGCAGCCCAGGGGCAGGGGAGGAGACCCAGTACTTC
CDR3aa: CASSPGAGEETQYF
d_gene: NA
j_gene: TRBJ2-5
abundance: NA
v_gene: TRBV7-3

CDR3nt: TGCGCCAGCAGCCCCAGACTAGCGGGCTTCTACGAGCAGTACTTC
CDR3aa: CASSPRLAGFYEQYF
d_gene: TRBD2
j_gene: TRBJ2-7
abundance: NA
v_gene: TRBV4-1

CDR3nt: TGTGCCAGCAGTCGGACTAGCGGGAGTGGAGCCAATGAGCAGTTCTTC
CDR3aa: CASSRTSGSGANEQFF
d_gene: TRBD2
j_gene: TRBJ2-1
abundance: NA
v_gene: TRBV25-1

CDR3nt: TGCAGCGTCCAAGAGAACATGGACTATGGCTACACCTTC
CDR3aa: CSVQENMDYGYTF
d_gene: NA
j_gene: TRBJ1-2
abundance: NA
v_gene: TRBV29-1

CDR3nt: TGTGCCAGCAGTCGCGGACTAGCGGGGGAAAATGAGCAGTTCTTC
CDR3aa: CASSRGLAGENEQFF
d_gene: TRBD2
j_gene: TRBJ2-1
abundance: NA
v_gene: TRBV11-2

CDR3nt: TGCGCCAGCAGTTACAATGAGCGGTTCTTC
CDR3aa: CASSYNERFF
d_gene: NA
j_gene: TRBJ2-1
abundance: NA
v_gene: TRBV10-2

CDR3nt: TGTGCCAGCAGCTTAGACAGGGCAGGCCGCTCTGGAAACACCATATATTTT
CDR3aa: CASSLDRAGRSGNTIYF
d_gene: NA
j_gene: TRBJ1-3
abundance: once
v_gene: TRBV11-2

CDR3nt: TGTGCCAGCAGCGGAGGCGGAGGGGAGATGGAGACCCAGTACTTC
CDR3aa: CASSGGGGEMETQYF
d_gene: NA
j_gene: TRBJ2-5
abundance: few
v_gene: TRBV2

CDR3nt: TGTGCCAGCAGCCCGCCCAAGGGTTCTACGGGAAACACCATATATTTT
CDR3aa: CASSPPKGSTGNTIYF
d_gene: NA
j_gene: TRBJ1-3
abundance: once
v_gene: TRBV9

CDR3nt: TGTGCCAGTAGTCCCCAGGGAACACCCTATGGCTACACCTTC
CDR3aa: CASSPQGTPYGYTF
d_gene: NA
j_gene: TRBJ1-2
abundance: NA
v_gene: TRBV19

CDR3nt: TGTGCCAGCAGCTTAGACTGGGGAAACAATGAGCAGTTCTTC
CDR3aa: CASSLDWGNNEQFF
d_gene: NA
j_gene: TRBJ2-1
abundance: many
v_gene: TRBV7-7

CDR3nt: TGTGCCAGCAGCGTAGCGGGACACGAGCAGTACTTC
CDR3aa: CASSVAGHEQYF
d_gene: NA
j_gene: TRBJ2-7
abundance: many
v_gene: TRBV9

CDR3nt: TGTGCCACCAGCAGAGATCGACAGGTCGGAGAGGGAAACACCATATATTTT
CDR3aa: CATSRDRQVGEGNTIYF
d_gene: NA
j_gene: TRBJ1-3
abundance: NA
v_gene: TRBV15

CDR3nt: TGTGCCAGTAGTATTAGGCAGCCCCAAGAGACCCAGTACTTC
CDR3aa: CASSIRQPQETQYF
d_gene: NA
j_gene: TRBJ2-5
abundance: NA
v_gene: TRBV19

CDR3nt: TGTGCCAGCAGTGAACGCAGGGGTGACTATGGCTACACCTTC
CDR3aa: CASSERRGDYGYTF
d_gene: NA
j_gene: TRBJ1-2
abundance: NA
v_gene: TRBV2

CDR3nt: TGTGCCAGTCAAGCCGGGACAGGGGGCAATCAGCCCCAGCATTTT
CDR3aa: CASQAGTGGNQPQHF
d_gene: TRBD1
j_gene: TRBJ1-5
abundance: NA
v_gene: TRBV27

CDR3nt: TGTGCCAGCAGTGGACGAGGGAGATGGGACACAGATACGCAGTATTTT
CDR3aa: CASSGRGRWDTDTQYF
d_gene: NA
j_gene: TRBJ2-3
abundance: NA
v_gene: TRBV25-1

CDR3nt: TGCAGCGTTGAAGATAGAGGCAGGGTGAATGGCTACACCTTC
CDR3aa: CSVEDRGRVNGYTF
d_gene: NA
j_gene: TRBJ1-2
abundance: many
v_gene: TRBV29-1

CDR3nt: TGTGCCAGCAGTTACAGCAGAACCGGGGAGCTGTTTTTT
CDR3aa: CASSYSRTGELFF
d_gene: NA
j_gene: TRBJ2-2
abundance: many
v_gene: TRBV6-5

CDR3nt: TGCAGCGTTCTTACACGCACAGATACGCAGTATTTT
CDR3aa: CSVLTRTDTQYF
d_gene: NA
j_gene: TRBJ2-3
abundance: NA
v_gene: TRBV29-1

CDR3nt: TGTGCCAGTAGTATAGGAGGGTCAGATCGGAGATACTATGGCTACACCTTC
CDR3aa: CASSIGGSDRRYYGYTF
d_gene: NA
j_gene: TRBJ1-2
abundance: NA
v_gene: TRBV19

CDR3nt: TGTGCCAGCAGTGTACAGGGATACTATGGCTACACCTTC
CDR3aa: CASSVQGYYGYTF
d_gene: NA
j_gene: TRBJ1-2
abundance: NA
v_gene: TRBV25-1

CDR3nt: TGCGCCAGCCGTTCTACAATACAGGAATGGCGAGATAATTCACCCCTCCACTTT
CDR3aa: CASRSTIQEWRDNSPLHF
d_gene: NA
j_gene: TRBJ1-6
abundance: NA
v_gene: TRBV10-1

CDR3nt: TGTGCCGGGTCCGAGGGGATCAATCAGCCCCAGCATTTT
CDR3aa: CAGSEGINQPQHF
d_gene: NA
j_gene: TRBJ1-5
abundance: NA
v_gene: TRBV19

CDR3nt: TGCAGTGCCATTACGGGATCCTCCTACGAGCAGTACTTC
CDR3aa: CSAITGSSYEQYF
d_gene: NA
j_gene: TRBJ2-7
abundance: NA
v_gene: TRBV20-1

CDR3nt: TGTGCCATCAGTGGGGGGCTTCAGGACGAGCAGTACTTC
CDR3aa: CAISGGLQDEQYF
d_gene: NA
j_gene: TRBJ2-7
abundance: many
v_gene: TRBV10-3

CDR3nt: TGTGCCAGTGCCAGGGATCGTAGCACTGAAGCTTTCTTT
CDR3aa: CASARDRSTEAFF
d_gene: NA
j_gene: TRBJ1-1
abundance: few
v_gene: TRBV7-8

CDR3nt: TGTGCCACCAGCAGGACGATAGCGGGAGGCCCTGGCGAGCAGTACTTC
CDR3aa: CATSRTIAGGPGEQYF
d_gene: TRBD2
j_gene: TRBJ2-7
abundance: NA
v_gene: TRBV15

CDR3nt: TGTGCCAGCAGCTTGGGGCAGGGGAGCGTCACTGTAAGCACAGATACGCAGTATTTT
CDR3aa: CASSLGQGSVTVSTDTQYF
d_gene: NA
j_gene: TRBJ2-3
abundance: NA
v_gene: TRBV5-4

CDR3nt: TGTGCCAGCAGCCCGTTCAGCGGTTCCTACGAGCAGTACTTC
CDR3aa: CASSPFSGSYEQYF
d_gene: NA
j_gene: TRBJ2-7
abundance: NA
v_gene: TRBV5-5

CDR3nt: TGTGCCAGCAGTCCAGCAGGGTCGGGCGATGAAAAACTGTTTTTT
CDR3aa: CASSPAGSGDEKLFF
d_gene: NA
j_gene: TRBJ1-4
abundance: NA
v_gene: TRBV6-1

CDR3nt: TGTGCCAGCAGTTACGGAAGGGGGGGGGGCTATGGCTACACCTTC
CDR3aa: CASSYGRGGGYGYTF
d_gene: NA
j_gene: TRBJ1-2
abundance: many
v_gene: TRBV6-5

CDR3nt: TGTGCCAGCAGCCCCCAGGGACAGGGGGCACACGAGCAGTACTTC
CDR3aa: CASSPQGQGAHEQYF
d_gene: TRBD1
j_gene: TRBJ2-7
abundance: NA
v_gene: TRBV19

CDR3nt: TGTGCCAGCAGCTACGACGGGTTAGGCTACACCTTC
CDR3aa: CASSYDGLGYTF
d_gene: NA
j_gene: TRBJ1-2
abundance: NA
v_gene: TRBV7-2

CDR3nt: TGTGCCAGCAGTGATTGGGGGAATCAGCCCCAGCATTTT
CDR3aa: CASSDWGNQPQHF
d_gene: NA
j_gene: TRBJ1-5
abundance: NA
v_gene: TRBV2

CDR3nt: TGTGCCAGTAGTAGGACAGGCACGAAGGACACCATATATTTT
CDR3aa: CASSRTGTKDTIYF
d_gene: TRBD1
j_gene: TRBJ1-3
abundance: many
v_gene: TRBV19

CDR3nt: TGTGCCAGCAGCTTACGGACGACCGACTTTACCGGGTACGAGCAGTACTTC
CDR3aa: CASSLRTTDFTGYEQYF
d_gene: NA
j_gene: TRBJ2-7
abundance: many
v_gene: TRBV11-2

CDR3nt: TGTGCCAGCAGCTTAGAAATAGCGGGGGGGAACACAGATACGCAGTATTTT
CDR3aa: CASSLEIAGGNTDTQYF
d_gene: TRBD2
j_gene: TRBJ2-3
abundance: NA
v_gene: TRBV11-2

CDR3nt: TGCGCCAGCAGCCTGGGACAGGGGGCCTCCGATACGCAGTATTTT
CDR3aa: CASSLGQGASDTQYF
d_gene: TRBD1
j_gene: TRBJ2-3
abundance: many
v_gene: TRBV4-1

CDR3nt: TGCGCCAGCAAACAGGAGACTGAAGCTTTCTTT
CDR3aa: CASKQETEAFF
d_gene: NA
j_gene: TRBJ1-1
abundance: many
v_gene: TRBV5-1

CDR3nt: TGCGCCAGCAGCCCGCCGGACAGGGTTTCGAACACTGAAGCTTTCTTT
CDR3aa: CASSPPDRVSNTEAFF
d_gene: TRBD1
j_gene: TRBJ1-1
abundance: NA
v_gene: TRBV5-1